The 16 T cell receptor beta chains listed next were all sequenced from one sample in a study of blood T cell repertoires in COVID-19. Only in-frame clones appear in the TCRdb table, and some are missing; sequencing was by immunoSEQ multiplex PCR. Among about 190,000 clones, 70% to 90% were seen once, and the ten largest hold 6.2%. The sample consisted of peripheral blood. Receptors were obtained from a woman between 40 and 55 years old who had recovered from COVID-19.

As DNA, the CDR3 is TGTGCCAGCAGTTCTACCGGGGCCTACGAGCAGTACTTC. It codes for CASSSTGAYEQYF. The chain recombines TRBV12-3 or TRBV12-4 with TRBJ2-7; D possibly corresponds to TRBD2 (5 bases). Trimming removed 4 bases at V and 2 bases at J, with 9 bases between. The CDR3 is 13 amino acids.

This clone appeared once. The chain combines TRBV19 with TRBJ2-6; 7 nucleotides match TRBD1. CDR1 is LNHDA, CDR2 SQIVND, per germline (reference sequence). V lost 0 bases and J lost 3; bases outside the gene matches: 8. CDR3 size: 18 residues. This chain's CDR3 is CASSIDHPGGLGANVLTF. CDR3 sequence (DNA): TGTGCCAGTAGTATAGATCACCCAGGGGGTCTTGGGGCCAACGTCCTGACTTTC.

This chain connects TRBV28 to TRBJ1-6, with TRBD1 as a possible D gene (5 bases). Trimming took off 8 bases at V and 6 bases at J, with 14 bases between the two ends. CDR1 is MDHEN, CDR2 SYDVKM, per germline. The CDR3 length is 14 residues. Written as DNA, the CDR3 is TGTGCCAGCTTTACGGGTCAGGGTAATTCACCCCTCCACTTT. Protein product: CASFTGQGNSPLHF.

The chain employs TRBV5-5 and TRBJ1-4; 12 positions agree with TRBD1. The CDR3 extends over 17 amino acids. The germline gives CDR1 SGHKS, CDR2 YYEKEE (reference sequence). V lost 4 bases, J lost 2 bases, and 6 bases stayed unmatched. CDR3 in DNA: TGTGCCAGCAGCAAGGGACAGGGGGCGAGGACTAATGAAAAACTGTTTTTT. It specifies CASSKGQGARTNEKLFF.

The chain recombines TRBV27 with TRBJ2-5; TRBD2 matches 10 bases. CDR1 and CDR2 from the germline V gene are MNHEY and SMNVEV (reference sequence). V shed 6 bases and J 2 bases; nucleotides not matched to a gene: 6. The CDR3 is 15 amino acids. CDR3 amino acids: CASSRLAGVQETQYF. In DNA form, the CDR3 reads TGTGCCAGCAGCCGACTAGCGGGTGTACAAGAGACCCAGTACTTC.

The chain has TRBV5-1 and TRBJ2-5, with 7 positions matching TRBD1. The CDR3 sequence is 14 residues long. The J segment lost 2 bases and the V segment lost 4 bases, leaving 5 bases of the junction unmatched. From germline, CDR1 is SGHRS and CDR2 YFSETQ. This CDR3 is CASSPGQLQETQYF. DNA for the CDR3: TGCGCCAGCAGCCCGGGACAGTTGCAAGAGACCCAGTACTTC.

The J gene is TRBJ2-2, the V gene TRBV7-2, with a weak D call TRBD2 (5 bases). The CDR3 is 16 residues long. Trimming pared 5 bases from V and 3 bases from J, leaving 16 bases between. Per germline, CDR1 SGHTA and CDR2 FQGNSA. The CDR3 DNA reads as TGTGCCAGCAGCGTCCGAAGACTGGACTACACCGGGGAGCTGTTTTTT. This codes for CASSVRRLDYTGELFF.

The V and J genes are TRBV30 and TRBJ1-1; 9 bases map to TRBD1. Germline V gene sequence: CDR1 GTSNPN, CDR2 SVGIG (reference sequence). This CDR3 comprises 14 residues. The V and J ends lost 2 bases and 5 bases, in that order; junction bases with no gene match: 6. The CDR3 coding sequence is TGTGCCTGGAGTCGGGACAGGGAGGGTACTGAAGCTTTCTTT. Its translation: CAWSRDREGTEAFF.

The rearrangement links TRBV29-1 to TRBJ1-4; D possibly corresponds to TRBD1 (5 bases). CDR3 length: 12 residues. Germline CDR1 reads SQVTM; CDR2 reads ANQGSEA. CDR3 amino acids: CGTTATNEKLFF. The CDR3 nucleotides are TGCGGAACGACAGCCACCAATGAAAAACTGTTTTTT.

This clone was counted only a few times. V usage is TRBV7-6 and J usage is TRBJ2-7, with 7 bases that match TRBD2. Germline V CDR1 and CDR2: SGHVS, FNYEAQ. The CDR3 consists of 13 residues. The J segment lost 4 bases and the V segment lost 4 bases, leaving 4 bases of the junction unmatched. In DNA form, the CDR3 reads TGTGCCAGCAGCTCCGCTAGCGGATACGAGCAGTACTTC. This codes for CASSSASGYEQYF. Combining the CDR3 with reference TRBV7-6 and TRBJ2-7 gives the whole variable domain GAGVSQSPRYKVTKRGQDVALRCDPISGHVSLYWYRQALGQGPEFLTYFNYEAQQDKSGLPNDRFSAERPEGSISTLTIQRTEQRDSAMYRCASSSASGYEQYFGPGTRLTVT.

This clone was picked up one time. The chain joins TRBV7-3 to TRBJ2-1, with TRBD1 matching over 7 bases. The CDR3 runs to 15 residues. The J segment lost 0 bases and the V segment lost 6 bases, leaving 5 bases of the junction unmatched. Per germline, CDR1 SGHTA and CDR2 FQGTGA. This CDR3 is CASSFRDSSYNEQFF. CDR3 DNA: TGTGCCAGCAGTTTCCGGGACAGCTCCTACAATGAGCAGTTCTTC.

Ten or more counts support this clone. V is TRBV6-2 or TRBV6-3 and J is TRBJ2-5; 12 bases align to TRBD2. CDR1 is MNHEY and CDR2 is SVGEGT in the germline V gene. Trimming removed 4 bases from V and 1 base from J; junction bases left unmatched: 1. The CDR3 consists of 15 residues. The CDR3 is CASSSTSGSQETQYF. In nucleotides, the CDR3 is TGTGCCAGCAGTTCGACTAGCGGGAGCCAAGAGACCCAGTACTTC.

This clone has only one observation. The CDR3 DNA reads TGTGCCAGCAGTTACTCGTCCGGACAGGGGGATTCACCCCTCCACTTT. It encodes CASSYSSGQGDSPLHF. This chain uses TRBV6-5 with TRBJ1-6; TRBD1 aligns across 10 bases. V lost 0 bases and J lost 8; bases outside the gene matches: 4. The CDR3 spans 16 residues. Germline V gene sequence: CDR1 MNHEY, CDR2 SVGAGI.

The rearrangement joins TRBV18 to TRBJ1-5; TRBD1 matches at 7 bases. Germline CDR1 KGHSH, CDR2 LQKENI. V shed 4 bases and J 4 bases; nucleotides not matched to a gene: 1. The CDR3 is made up of 13 amino acids. The CDR3 here is CASSLTGNQPQHF. The CDR3 DNA sequence: TGTGCCAGCTCACTGACAGGGAATCAGCCCCAGCATTTT.

This chain connects TRBV12-3 or TRBV12-4 to TRBJ2-3, with a tentative D call TRBD1 (5 bases). V lost 3 bases and J 4 bases, leaving 8 bases between the germline ends. CDR3 length equals 13 residues. The CDR3 DNA is TGTGCCAGCAGTTTTGGGGCATCAGATACGCAGTATTTT. This codes for CASSFGASDTQYF.

V and J are TRBV6-2 or TRBV6-3 and TRBJ1-5; D is perhaps TRBD1 (5 bases). V was trimmed by 2 bases and J by 7 bases, leaving 9 bases between them. The CDR3 is 13 residues long. CDR1 is MNHEY, CDR2 SVGEGT, per germline. This CDR3 is CASSYGTRQPQHF. CDR3 nucleotides: TGTGCCAGCAGTTACGGGACTCGCCAGCCCCAGCATTTT.